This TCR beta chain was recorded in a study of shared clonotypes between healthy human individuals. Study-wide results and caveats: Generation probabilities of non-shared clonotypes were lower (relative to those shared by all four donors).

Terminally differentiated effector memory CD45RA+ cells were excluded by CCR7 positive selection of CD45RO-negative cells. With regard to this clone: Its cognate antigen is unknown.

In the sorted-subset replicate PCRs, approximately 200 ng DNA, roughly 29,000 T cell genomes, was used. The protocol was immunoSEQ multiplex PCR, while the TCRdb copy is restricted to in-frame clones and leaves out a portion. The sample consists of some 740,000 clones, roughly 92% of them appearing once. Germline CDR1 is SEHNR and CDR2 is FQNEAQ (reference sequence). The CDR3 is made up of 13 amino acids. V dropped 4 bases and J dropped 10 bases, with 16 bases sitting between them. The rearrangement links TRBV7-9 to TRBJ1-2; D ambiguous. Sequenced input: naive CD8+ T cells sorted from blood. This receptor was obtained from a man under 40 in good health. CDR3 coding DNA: TGTGCCAGCAGCTCTCCGGGTTTTTCCCTCTACACCTTC. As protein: CASSSPGFSLYTF.